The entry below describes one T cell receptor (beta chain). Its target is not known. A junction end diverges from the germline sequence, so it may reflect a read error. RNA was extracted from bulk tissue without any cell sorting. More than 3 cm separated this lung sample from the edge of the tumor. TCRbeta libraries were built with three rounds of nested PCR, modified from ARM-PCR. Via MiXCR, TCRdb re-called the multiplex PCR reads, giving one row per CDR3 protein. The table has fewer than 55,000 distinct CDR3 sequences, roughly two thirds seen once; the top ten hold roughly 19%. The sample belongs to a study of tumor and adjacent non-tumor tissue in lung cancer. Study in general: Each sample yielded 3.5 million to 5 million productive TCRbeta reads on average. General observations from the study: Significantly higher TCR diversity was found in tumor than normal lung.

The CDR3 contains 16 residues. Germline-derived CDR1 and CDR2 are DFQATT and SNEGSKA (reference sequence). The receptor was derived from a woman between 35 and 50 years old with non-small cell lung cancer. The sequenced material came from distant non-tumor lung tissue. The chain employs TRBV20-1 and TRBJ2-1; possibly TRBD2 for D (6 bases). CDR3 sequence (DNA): TGCAGTGCTAACACTTTGAGTGGGGGGAACTACAGTGAGCAGTTCTTC. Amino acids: CSANTLSGGNYSEQFF.